This T cell receptor beta chain was captured by sequencing in a study of T cell clones after liver transplantation. The CDR3 spans 15 residues. After removal of 3 bases from V and 2 bases from J, the junction contained 6 bases not matched to a gene. From germline, CDR1 is SGHTS and CDR2 YDEGEE. The table came from immunoSEQ multiplex PCR; TCRdb's copy has only in-frame clones and leaves some out. This sample carries more than 75,000 clones, over 80% of them seen once, and the ten largest clones take about 0.52%. The J gene is TRBJ2-3, the V gene TRBV5-8, with 7 nucleotides matching TRBD1. Sequenced material: CD4+ T cells from blood, taken 45 to 47 months after liver transplant. The source of this sequence is a human patient who received a liver transplant. A subset of T cells may come from the graft donor. Here the CDR3 reads CASSSGQAYTDTQYF. The CDR3 nucleotides are TGTGCCAGCAGCTCCGGACAGGCGTACACAGATACGCAGTATTTT.